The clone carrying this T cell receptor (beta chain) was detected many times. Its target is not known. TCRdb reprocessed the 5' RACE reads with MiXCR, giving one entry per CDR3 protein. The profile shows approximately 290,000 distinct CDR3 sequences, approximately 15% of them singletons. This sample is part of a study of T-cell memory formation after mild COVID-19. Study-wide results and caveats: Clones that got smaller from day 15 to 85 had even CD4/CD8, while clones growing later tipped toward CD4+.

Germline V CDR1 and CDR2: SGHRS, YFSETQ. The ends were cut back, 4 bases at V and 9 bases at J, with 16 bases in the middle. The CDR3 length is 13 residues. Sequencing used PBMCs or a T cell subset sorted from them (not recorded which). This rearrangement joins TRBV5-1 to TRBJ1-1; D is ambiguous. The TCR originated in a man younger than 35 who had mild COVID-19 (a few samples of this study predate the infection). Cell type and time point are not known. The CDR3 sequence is CASSTMDPKQAFF. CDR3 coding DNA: TGCGCCAGCAGCACTATGGACCCGAAACAAGCTTTCTTT. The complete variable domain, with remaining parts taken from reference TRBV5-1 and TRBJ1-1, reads KAGVTQTPRYLIKTRGQQVTLSCSPISGHRSVSWYQQTPGQGLQFLFEYFSETQRNKGNFPGRFSGRQFSNSRSEMNVSTLELGDSALYLCASSTMDPKQAFFGQGTRLTVV.